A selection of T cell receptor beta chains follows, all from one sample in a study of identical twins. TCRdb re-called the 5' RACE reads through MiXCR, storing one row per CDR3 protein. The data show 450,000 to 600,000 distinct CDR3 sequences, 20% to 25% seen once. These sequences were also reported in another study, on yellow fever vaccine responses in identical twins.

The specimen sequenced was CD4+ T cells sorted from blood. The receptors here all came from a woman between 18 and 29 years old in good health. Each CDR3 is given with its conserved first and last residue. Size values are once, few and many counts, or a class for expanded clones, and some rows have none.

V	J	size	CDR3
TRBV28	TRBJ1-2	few	CASSLRGWGYTF
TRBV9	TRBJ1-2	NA	CASSAGGTVNYGYTF
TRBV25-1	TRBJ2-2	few	CASRGPGTGELFF
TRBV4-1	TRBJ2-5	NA	CASSGTGVGETQYF
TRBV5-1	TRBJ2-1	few	CASSPDRSLGNEQFF
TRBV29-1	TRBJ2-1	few	CSNKDRLNYNEQFF
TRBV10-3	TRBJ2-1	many	CAISESSGAYNEQFF
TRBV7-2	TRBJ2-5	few	CASSLTPGGETQYF
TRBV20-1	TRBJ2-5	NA	CSATEVGGGRETQYF
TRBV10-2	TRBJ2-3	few	CASSESRTGTDTQYF
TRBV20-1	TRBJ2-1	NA	CSARARQNYNEQFF
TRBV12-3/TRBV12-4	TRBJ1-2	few	CASSSGQLLNYGYTF
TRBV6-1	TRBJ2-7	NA	CASSGRLGGSSYEQYF
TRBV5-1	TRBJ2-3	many	CASSWTGPTRPDTQYF